A single sample is the source of the 17 T cell receptor beta chains below, sequenced in a study of cytomegalovirus exposure and HLA in healthy donors. Amplification used 60 Vbeta primers and 13 Jbeta primers. Libraries were prepared by immunoSEQ multiplex PCR; TCRdb keeps only in-frame clonotypes and omits some of them. The top ten clones hold 1.4% to 1.5% of a sample with some 180,000 clones, 77% of them seen once. Source material: PBMCs. The origin of the receptors is a young man in good health and CMV-seronegative.

The chain is built from TRBV5-4 and TRBJ2-7; 8 nucleotides agree with TRBD2. Germline V gives CDR1 SGHNT, CDR2 YYREEE (reference sequence). This CDR3 is built from 15 residues. V lost 4 bases and J lost 0; bases outside the gene matches: 6. CDR3 amino acids: CASSNSGINSYEQYF. CDR3 nucleotides: TGTGCCAGCAGCAATAGCGGGATCAACTCCTACGAGCAGTACTTC.

The rearrangement joins TRBV9 to TRBJ1-2, with D hard to call. The germline V and J ends were trimmed by 0 bases and 4 bases, with 19 bases remaining between them. CDR1 and CDR2 from the germline V gene are SGDLS and YYNGEE. This CDR3 has 17 amino acids. The DNA for the CDR3 is TGTGCCAGCAGCGTAGGAAGCAGCGGCCCCCGTATCTATGGCTACACCTTC. This codes for CASSVGSSGPRIYGYTF.

The chain uses TRBV10-1 and TRBJ2-7; 8 bases are a match to TRBD2. Germline loops: CDR1 WNHNN, CDR2 SYGVQD (reference sequence). V shed 3 bases and J 3 bases; nucleotides not matched to a gene: 4. This CDR3 is built from 14 residues. The CDR3: CASSDPGTSYEQYF. Here the CDR3 DNA reads TGCGCCAGCAGTGACCCCGGGACTAGCTACGAGCAGTACTTC.

This clone was picked up one time. CDR3 in DNA: TGCGTCGGAACGGGGGGCTTGAATGAGCAGTTCTTC. Its translation is CVGTGGLNEQFF. The chain employs TRBV29-1 and TRBJ2-1; a possible D gene is TRBD2 (7 bases). In germline, CDR1 is SQVTM, CDR2 ANQGSEA. This CDR3 comprises 12 residues.

This clone was detected a few times. V and J are TRBV7-3 and TRBJ1-2; weak D call: TRBD1 (5 bases). The CDR3 runs 13 residues. From germline, CDR1 is SGHTA and CDR2 FQGTGA. The V gene lost 3 bases and the J gene lost 4 bases, with 9 bases spanning the gap. Written as DNA, the CDR3 is TGTGCCAGCAGCTTCGGGCAGGGCTATGGCTACACCTTC. Protein sequence: CASSFGQGYGYTF. The whole variable domain, remainder taken from reference TRBV7-3 and TRBJ1-2, is GAGVSQTPSNKVTEKGKYVELRCDPISGHTALYWYRQSLGQGPEFLIYFQGTGAADDSGLPNDRFFAVRPEGSVSTLKIQRTERGDSAVYLCASSFGQGYGYTFGSGTRLTVV.

The chain employs TRBV6-1 and TRBJ2-3; TRBD2 matches at 10 bases. In germline, CDR1 is MNHNS, CDR2 SASEGT. The trim removed 0 bases at V and 4 bases at J, leaving 1 base unmatched. The CDR3 is 15 amino acids. The CDR3 reads CASSEAAGGPDTQYF. DNA for the CDR3: TGTGCCAGCAGTGAAGCAGCGGGAGGGCCAGATACGCAGTATTTT.

The J gene is TRBJ2-7, the V gene TRBV30; tentative D call: TRBD2 (7 bases). The germline gives CDR1 GTSNPN, CDR2 SVGIG (reference sequence). Trimming removed 3 bases at V and 6 bases at J, with 9 bases between. This CDR3 is built from 11 residues. The CDR3 bases are TGTGCCTGGAGCGGGGGGCCCGAGCAGTACTTC. Its protein is CAWSGGPEQYF. The variable domain in full, with the rest retrieved from reference TRBV30 and TRBJ2-7, is SQTIHQWPATLVQPVGSPLSLECTVEGTSNPNLYWYRQAAGRGLQLLFYSVGIGQISSEVPQNLSASRPQDRQFILSSKKLLLSDSGFYLCAWSGGPEQYFGPGTRLTVT.

The V call is TRBV7-3, the J call TRBJ2-2; D is ambiguous. V was cut by 1 base and J by 4 bases, with 13 bases left in between. The CDR3 extends over 16 amino acids. In germline, CDR1 is SGHTA, CDR2 FQGTGA. CDR3 in amino acids: CASSLIGPTGTGELFF. In DNA form, the CDR3 reads TGTGCCAGCAGCTTAATCGGTCCGACGGGCACCGGGGAGCTGTTTTTT.

The chain links TRBV30 to TRBJ2-1, with TRBD2 as a possible D gene (6 bases). V lost 3 bases, J lost 9 bases, and 9 bases lay in between. The CDR3 sequence is 11 residues long. CDR1 and CDR2 (germline): GTSNPN, SVGIG (reference sequence). The CDR3 DNA follows: TGTGCCTGGAGCGGGACTTTTGAGCAGTTCTTC. As protein: CAWSGTFEQFF.

The rearrangement links TRBV6-5 to TRBJ1-1; TRBD1 agrees at 11 bases. This CDR3 is 16 amino acids long. With V trimmed by 1 base and J by 4 bases, 5 bases remained unmatched. Germline-derived CDR1 and CDR2 are MNHEY and SVGAGI. CDR3: CASSYLGQGASTEAFF. CDR3 DNA: TGTGCCAGCAGTTACTTAGGACAGGGGGCAAGCACTGAAGCTTTCTTT.

This clone has only a few counts. The rearrangement uses TRBV6-1 and TRBJ1-2; the D is unclear. Trimming removed 0 bases from V and 4 bases from J, with 12 bases in between. Germline CDR1 MNHNS, CDR2 SASEGT. The CDR3 totals 15 residues. The CDR3 nucleotides are TGTGCCAGCAGTGAAGCGTCCGGGGTATTCTATGGCTACACCTTC. Translation gives CASSEASGVFYGYTF.

The rearrangement joins TRBV30 to TRBJ1-5, with 9 bases aligning to TRBD1. V dropped 2 bases and J dropped 4; count of bases not matched to a gene: 3. Germline loops: CDR1 GTSNPN, CDR2 SVGIG (reference sequence). The CDR3 sequence is 14 residues long. The CDR3 loop is CAWSTGTGNQPQHF. The CDR3 nucleotides are TGTGCCTGGAGTACCGGGACAGGGAATCAGCCCCAGCATTTT.

This clone was counted a few times. The chain couples TRBV19 to TRBJ2-2, with D possibly matching TRBD1 (5 bases). Germline V lookup: CDR1 LNHDA, CDR2 SQIVND (reference sequence). V was trimmed by 9 bases and J by 1 base, leaving 12 bases between them. The CDR3 totals 14 residues. This chain's CDR3 is CASGPQGNTGELFF. CDR3 DNA: TGTGCCAGCGGGCCGCAGGGGAACACCGGGGAGCTGTTTTTT.

The chain carries TRBV11-2 and TRBJ2-7, with 7 bases lining up with TRBD1. V lost 3 bases and J lost 2; bases outside the gene matches: 4. Germline V lookup: CDR1 SGHAT, CDR2 FQNNGV. The CDR3 totals 14 residues. The CDR3 bases are TGTGCCAGCAGCTTTAAGGGGACAGCCTACGAGCAGTACTTC. This codes for CASSFKGTAYEQYF.

This clone was found a few times. The gene calls are TRBV6-6 and TRBJ1-6; tentatively, D is TRBD1 (6 bases). Per the germline V gene, CDR1 is MNHNY and CDR2 is SVGAGI (reference sequence). The CDR3 extends over 14 amino acids. V gave up 5 bases and J gave up 5 bases, with 10 bases separating them. CDR3 nucleotides: TGTGCCAGCAGTCCAAGGGACAATAATTCACCCCTCCACTTT. Protein sequence: CASSPRDNNSPLHF.

This chain uses TRBV10-1 with TRBJ2-5; 7 positions match TRBD1. V was clipped by 7 bases and J by 5 bases; unmatched bases: 7. Per germline, CDR1 WNHNN and CDR2 SYGVQD (reference sequence). The CDR3 runs to 13 residues. The CDR3 DNA follows: TGCGCCAGCAACCTGACAGGGAAGGAGACCCAGTACTTC. Its protein is CASNLTGKETQYF.

The V gene is TRBV6-1, the J gene TRBJ2-1; 11 nucleotides line up with TRBD2. V lost 3 bases to trimming and J lost 4 bases; unmatched junction nucleotides: 5. This CDR3 has 16 amino acids. Per the germline V gene, CDR1 is MNHNS and CDR2 is SASEGT. The CDR3 reads CASSELAGGSYNEQFF. The CDR3 nucleotides are TGTGCCAGCAGTGAGCTAGCGGGAGGCTCGTACAATGAGCAGTTCTTC.